Sequencing of this T cell receptor (beta chain) was carried out in a study of glioma-infiltrating T cells. V dropped 6 bases and J dropped 2; count of bases not matched to a gene: 8. There are 15 residues in the CDR3. CDR1 and CDR2 (germline): DFQATT, SNEGSKA (reference sequence). TCR alpha and beta CDR3 regions were amplified from RNA using iRepertoire nested multiplex PCR. For one-step reverse transcription and amplification, roughly 85-450 ng of tissue mRNA or PBMC total RNA was used. MiXCR, run by TCRdb on the multiplex PCR reads, gives a single entry per CDR3 protein. Of approximately 400,000 distinct CDR3 sequences in the sample, less than 50% were seen once. General study points: Non-neoplastic patients had below-expected tissue-blood divergence, while all gliomas exceeded expectation. Only very few CDR3 sequences appeared in both tissue and blood. Signature shared blood CDR3 motifs were enriched in low-divergence and depleted in high-divergence patients.

Details on this clonotype: The antigen remains undetermined.

V and J are TRBV20-1 and TRBJ1-5, with TRBD1 identical over 9 bases. This clonotype was obtained from a human donor with low-grade glioma or glioblastoma, undergoing nonglioma brain surgery, or in good health (not recorded which). The sequenced sample was glioma tissue, nonneoplastic brain tissue, or PBMCs (not recorded which). This CDR3 is CSAKPRDRGNQPQHF. The CDR3 nucleotides read TGCAGTGCAAAACCCCGGGACAGGGGCAATCAGCCCCAGCATTTT.